This paragraph covers one TCR beta chain sequence. Its antigen is unknown. This entry is derived from a study of regulatory T cells in long-lasting Graves disease. The time point here: persistent/refractory GD, antithyroid drugs over 5 years with positive TRAb. After RNA was extracted from PBMCs, the TCR library was made from it. As collected, the peripheral blood samples measured roughly 10 milliliters each and went into EDTA tubes. Construction of the TCR beta libraries employed iRepertoire HTBI primers in conjunction with Arm-PCR of CDR3 regions. One entry per CDR3 protein results from TCRdb running MiXCR on the multiplex PCR reads. The sample lists a few hundred thousand distinct CDR3 sequences; approximately 23% were seen once. Germline V gene sequence: CDR1 SGHAT, CDR2 FQNNGV. The CDR3 extends over 17 amino acids. The J segment lost 2 bases and the V segment lost 4 bases, leaving 10 bases of the junction unmatched.

Study observations and caveats: TCR diversity was lower in persistent Graves' patients than in newly diagnosed ones. TRBV28 was favored in persistent disease, as were TRBJ1-2 and TRBJ2-5. Analyses excluded thyroid tissue, covering peripheral blood alone.

This chain uses TRBV11-2 with TRBJ2-1; TRBD2 matches 8 bases. Sequencing used peripheral blood mononuclear cells (PBMCs), obtained when the disease was refractory, from a patient treated with antithyroid drugs. The receptor was isolated from a woman aged 40 to 50 with Graves disease. This CDR3 is CASSSYSQGLAYNEQFF. CDR3 in DNA: TGTGCCAGCAGCTCCTACTCTCAGGGACTAGCCTACAATGAGCAGTTCTTC.